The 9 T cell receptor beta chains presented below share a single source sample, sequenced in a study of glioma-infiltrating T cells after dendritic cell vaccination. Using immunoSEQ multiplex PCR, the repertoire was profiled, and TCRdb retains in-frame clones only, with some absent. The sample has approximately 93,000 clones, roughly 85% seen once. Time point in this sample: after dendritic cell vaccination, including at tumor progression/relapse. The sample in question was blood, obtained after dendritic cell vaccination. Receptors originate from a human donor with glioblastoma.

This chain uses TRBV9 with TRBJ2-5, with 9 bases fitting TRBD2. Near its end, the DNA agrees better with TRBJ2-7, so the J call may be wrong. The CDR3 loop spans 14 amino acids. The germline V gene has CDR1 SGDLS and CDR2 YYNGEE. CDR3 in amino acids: CASSAGTSTYEQYF. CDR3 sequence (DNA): TGTGCCAGCAGCGCCGGGACTAGCACCTACGAGCAGTACTTC.

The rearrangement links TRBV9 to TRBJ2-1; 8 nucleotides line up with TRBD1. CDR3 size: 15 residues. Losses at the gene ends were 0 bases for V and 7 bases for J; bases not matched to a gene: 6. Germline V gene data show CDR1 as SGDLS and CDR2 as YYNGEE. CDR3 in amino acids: CASSVGQGARNEQFF. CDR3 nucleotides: TGTGCCAGCAGCGTAGGGCAGGGGGCCAGGAATGAGCAGTTCTTC.

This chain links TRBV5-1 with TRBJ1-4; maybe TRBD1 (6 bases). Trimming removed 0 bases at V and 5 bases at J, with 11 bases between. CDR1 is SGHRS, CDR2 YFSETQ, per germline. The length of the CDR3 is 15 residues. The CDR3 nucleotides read TGCGCCAGCAGCTTGGCCCGCACAGGGAATGAAAAACTGTTTTTT. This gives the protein CASSLARTGNEKLFF.

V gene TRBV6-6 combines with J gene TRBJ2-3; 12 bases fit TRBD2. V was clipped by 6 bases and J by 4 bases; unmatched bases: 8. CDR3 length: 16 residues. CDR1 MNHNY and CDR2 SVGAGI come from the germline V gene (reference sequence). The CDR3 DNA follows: TGTGCCAGCAGAACTAGCGGGGGGCAGGGGGCAGATACGCAGTATTTT. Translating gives CASRTSGGQGADTQYF.

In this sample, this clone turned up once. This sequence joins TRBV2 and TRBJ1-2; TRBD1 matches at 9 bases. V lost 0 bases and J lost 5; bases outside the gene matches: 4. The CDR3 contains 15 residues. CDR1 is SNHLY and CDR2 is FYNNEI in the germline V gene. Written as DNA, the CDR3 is TGTGCCAGCAGTGAAGCGCTCGGACAGGGGTATGGCTACACCTTC. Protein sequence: CASSEALGQGYGYTF.

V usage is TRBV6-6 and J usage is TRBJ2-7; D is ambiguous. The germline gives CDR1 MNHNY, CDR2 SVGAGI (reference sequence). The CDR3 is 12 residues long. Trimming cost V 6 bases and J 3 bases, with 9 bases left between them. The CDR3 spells CASSISSYEQYF. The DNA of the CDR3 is TGTGCCAGCAGCATTAGCAGCTACGAGCAGTACTTC.

The CDR3 reads CASSDAYYEQYF. The CDR3 DNA sequence: TGTGCCAGCAGTGATGCCTATTACGAGCAGTACTTC. The gene calls are TRBV2 and TRBJ2-7; D is ambiguous. The CDR3 is made up of 12 amino acids. V lost 3 bases to trimming and J lost 4 bases, with 7 bases between them. In germline, CDR1 is SNHLY, CDR2 FYNNEI.

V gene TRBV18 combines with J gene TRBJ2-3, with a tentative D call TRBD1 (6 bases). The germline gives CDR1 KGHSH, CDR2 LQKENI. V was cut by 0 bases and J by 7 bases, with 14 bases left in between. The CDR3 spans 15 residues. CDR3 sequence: CASSPPSQGFNTQYF. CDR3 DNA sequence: TGTGCCAGCTCACCACCGAGCCAGGGGTTTAATACGCAGTATTTT.

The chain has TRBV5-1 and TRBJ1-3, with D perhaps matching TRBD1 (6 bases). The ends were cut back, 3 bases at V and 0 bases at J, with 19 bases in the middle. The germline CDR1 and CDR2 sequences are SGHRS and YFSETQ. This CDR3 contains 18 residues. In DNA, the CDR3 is TGCGCCAGCAGCTCTTTCGGGGGGGGCGGCTCCTCTGGAAACACCATATATTTT. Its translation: CASSSFGGGGSSGNTIYF. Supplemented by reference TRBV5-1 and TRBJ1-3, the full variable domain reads KAGVTQTPRYLIKTRGQQVTLSCSPISGHRSVSWYQQTPGQGLQFLFEYFSETQRNKGNFPGRFSGRQFSNSRSEMNVSTLELGDSALYLCASSSFGGGGSSGNTIYFGEGSWLTVV.